The 16 T cell receptor beta chains below all came from one sample that was sequenced in a study of vaccination and CD4 T cells after COVID-19. Treatment in this sample: 10-day PBMC culture with coronavirus spike peptide pools or control peptides (ViraFEST assay). These receptors lack a known antigen. The Oncomine TCR Beta short-read assay was applied to DNA of cultured CD4+ T cells. One entry per CDR3 protein results from TCRdb running MiXCR on the PCR reads. The table includes about 10,000 distinct CDR3 sequences, 65% to 80% detected once. Sequencing input: CD4+ T cells from blood, cultured in vitro. The receptors originated from a human donor who had recovered from COVID-19.

The V gene is TRBV6-1, the J gene TRBJ1-5; 9 bases align to TRBD1. The length of the CDR3 is 14 residues. The ends lost 6 bases at V and 4 bases at J; junction bases unmatched: 4. Germline assignment: CDR1 MNHNS and CDR2 SASEGT. The DNA of the CDR3 is TGTGCCAGCAGCTGGGACAGGGTAAATCAGCCCCAGCATTTT. Its translation: CASSWDRVNQPQHF.

This chain uses TRBV20-1 with TRBJ2-7, with unresolved D. From germline, CDR1 is DFQATT and CDR2 SNEGSKA (reference sequence). Between the trimmed V and J ends, which lost 3 bases and 6 bases, there was a span of 12 bases. CDR3 size: 12 residues. In DNA, the CDR3 is TGCAGTGCTAGGAGAGATGGGCGCGAGCAGTACTTC. Its protein product is CSARRDGREQYF.

This clonotype appeared a few times. The V call is TRBV24-1, the J call TRBJ2-7, with a tentative D call TRBD2 (5 bases). V was cut by 3 bases and J by 3 bases, with 17 bases left in between. This CDR3 has 16 residues. CDR1 is KGHDR and CDR2 is SFDVKD in the germline V gene. The DNA of the CDR3 is TGTGCCACCAGTGATCAGCGGCACGGTGCGGGCTACGAGCAGTACTTC. Translated: CATSDQRHGAGYEQYF.

V usage is TRBV7-9 and J usage is TRBJ2-2, with 14 bases that match TRBD2. Germline CDR1 reads SEHNR; CDR2 reads FQNEAQ (reference sequence). The CDR3 is made up of 19 amino acids. Losses at the gene ends were 5 bases for V and 5 bases for J; bases not matched to a gene: 13. The CDR3 protein is CASSPGTSGSIGGTGELFF. CDR3 DNA sequence: TGTGCCAGCAGCCCCGGGACTAGCGGGAGTATAGGCGGGACCGGGGAGCTGTTTTTT. Combining the CDR3 with reference TRBV7-9 and TRBJ2-2 gives the whole variable domain DTGVSQNPRHKITKRGQNVTFRCDPISEHNRLYWYRQTLGQGPEFLTYFQNEAQLEKSRLLSDRFSAERPKGSFSTLEIQRTEQGDSAMYLCASSPGTSGSIGGTGELFFGEGSRLTVL.

In this sample, this clonotype turned up a few times. V is TRBV24-1 and J is TRBJ1-2, with D possibly matching TRBD1 (5 bases). CDR1 is KGHDR, CDR2 SFDVKD, per germline. This CDR3 has 14 residues. Trimming cost V 0 bases and J 6 bases, with 10 bases left between them. Here the CDR3 reads CATSDLPGQDGYTF. CDR3 sequence (DNA): TGTGCCACCAGTGATTTGCCAGGGCAGGATGGCTACACCTTC.

CDR3 protein: CASSEPNTDTQYF. CDR3 coding DNA: TGCGCCAGCAGTGAGCCTAACACAGATACGCAGTATTTT. The rearrangement joins TRBV10-1 to TRBJ2-3; no reliable D call. Germline CDR1 and CDR2: WNHNN and SYGVQD (reference sequence). This CDR3 is 13 amino acids long. Trimming took 2 bases from V and 2 from J, leaving 5 bases between them.

The chain combines TRBV20-1 with TRBJ2-3; a weak D match, TRBD2 (6 bases). CDR1 is DFQATT, CDR2 SNEGSKA, per germline (reference sequence). The V gene lost 5 bases and the J gene lost 6 bases, with 15 bases spanning the gap. CDR3 length: 13 residues. CDR3 in amino acids: CSAPRESGDTQYF. The CDR3 DNA sequence: TGCAGTGCTCCCCGGGAGAGTGGGGATACGCAGTATTTT.

The chain carries TRBV7-2 and TRBJ1-2, with D maybe TRBD1 (5 bases). CDR3 length: 19 amino acids. Trimming took off 5 bases at V and 1 base at J, with 26 bases between the two ends. The germline gives CDR1 SGHTA, CDR2 FQGNSA. The CDR3 DNA is TGTGCCAGCAGCCCAAGGCCCTGGGGGTCCGGGGATATTAACTATGGCTACACCTTC. Protein: CASSPRPWGSGDINYGYTF.

This rearrangement joins TRBV12-3 or TRBV12-4 to TRBJ1-6; 8 bases map to TRBD1. After removal of 6 bases from V and 8 bases from J, the junction contained 6 bases not matched to a gene. This CDR3 is 14 amino acids long. CDR3 residues: CASRGGQGYSPLHF. CDR3 DNA sequence: TGTGCCAGCAGGGGAGGACAGGGATATTCACCCCTCCACTTT.

The chain has TRBV7-8 and TRBJ1-2, with D hard to call. Germline V gene data show CDR1 as SGHVS and CDR2 as FQNEAQ. Trimming shortened V by 3 bases and J by 5 bases, and 13 bases separated the two germline ends. The CDR3 extends over 14 amino acids. DNA of the CDR3: TGTGCCAGCAGCTTTACGGAGGTTGGATATGGCTACACCTTC. Protein: CASSFTEVGYGYTF.

The V call is TRBV20-1, the J call TRBJ1-2; a possible D gene is TRBD1 (5 bases). V gave up 8 bases and J gave up 7 bases, with 17 bases separating them. Germline V CDR1 and CDR2: DFQATT, SNEGSKA (reference sequence). The CDR3 spans 12 residues. The CDR3 region has the DNA TGCAGTCGCCAGGACACCCTGGGTGGCTACACCTTC. Its translation is CSRQDTLGGYTF.

This chain joins TRBV2 and TRBJ2-4; 10 bases agree with TRBD1. Germline trimming cut 6 bases from V and 10 bases from J; bases unmatched to any gene: 6. Germline loops: CDR1 SNHLY, CDR2 FYNNEI. The CDR3 length is 13 residues. CDR3 sequence (DNA): TGTGCCAGCAGGACCGGGACAGGGGATATTCAGTACTTC. This gives the protein CASRTGTGDIQYF.

V usage is TRBV28 and J usage is TRBJ2-5; 11 nucleotides align to TRBD2. With 1 base clipped from V and 1 base from J, the junction kept 5 bases outside the gene matches. CDR1 is MDHEN, CDR2 SYDVKM, per germline. The CDR3 covers 17 residues. DNA for the CDR3: TGTGCCAGCAGTTTATCGGGACTAGCGGTCACCCAAGAGACCCAGTACTTC. Its translation is CASSLSGLAVTQETQYF.

This clonotype occurred a few times. The chain employs TRBV12-3 or TRBV12-4 and TRBJ1-1; perhaps TRBD1 as D (5 bases). This CDR3 has 13 residues. V was clipped by 6 bases and J by 13 bases, with 21 bases between them. The CDR3 reads CASSPGGGGNGFF. CDR3 bases: TGTGCCAGCAGCCCCGGTGGGGGTGGGAACGGTTTCTTT.

The rearrangement uses TRBV24-1 and TRBJ1-5, with D possibly TRBD1 on 5 matching bases. The CDR3 has 13 amino acids. Germline V lookup: CDR1 KGHDR, CDR2 SFDVKD. V was clipped by 4 bases and J by 7 bases, with 10 bases between them. The CDR3 coding sequence is TGTGCCACCAGTGACCCCGGGGGGCAGCCCCAGCATTTT. This sequence encodes CATSDPGGQPQHF.

V is TRBV28 and J is TRBJ1-1, with unresolved D. This CDR3 has 13 amino acids. Trimming took off 5 bases at V and 4 bases at J, with 11 bases between the two ends. Germline CDR1 reads MDHEN; CDR2 reads SYDVKM. Here the CDR3 DNA reads TGTGCCAGCAGTCGACCGGAGGGCACTGAAGCTTTCTTT. Translated, it gives CASSRPEGTEAFF.